These 12 T cell receptor beta chains share one sample of origin, sequenced in a study of blood T cell repertoires in COVID-19. The protocol was immunoSEQ multiplex PCR, while the TCRdb copy is restricted to in-frame clones and leaves out a portion. This repertoire shows more than 65,000 clones, roughly 85% found once; its top ten account for under 6%. Sequencing used peripheral blood. These receptor sequences come from an elderly man with acute or convalescent COVID-19.

V is TRBV7-8 and J is TRBJ2-1; D ambiguous. The CDR3 contains 13 residues. V gave up 3 bases and J gave up 5 bases, with 8 bases separating them. CDR1 SGHVS and CDR2 FQNEAQ come from the germline V gene. Written as DNA, the CDR3 is TGTGCCAGCAGCTTGGGTCGGGACAATGAGCAGTTCTTC. Protein sequence: CASSLGRDNEQFF.

The chain recombines TRBV19 with TRBJ1-2, with 8 bases identical to TRBD1. Looked up from germline, CDR1 is LNHDA and CDR2 is SQIVND (reference sequence). V lost 1 base and J lost 6; bases outside the gene matches: 7. This CDR3 is built from 15 residues. The CDR3: CASSIVRRDRHGYTF. CDR3 in DNA: TGTGCCAGTAGTATAGTCCGCCGGGACAGGCATGGCTACACCTTC.

This chain connects TRBV28 to TRBJ2-7, with 8 bases aligning to TRBD1. This CDR3 is built from 15 residues. In germline, CDR1 is MDHEN, CDR2 SYDVKM. The trim removed 2 bases at V and 5 bases at J, leaving 8 bases unmatched. The CDR3 DNA reads TGTGCCAGCAGTTTAGCGGGGCAGGGGGCCGACGAGCAGTACTTC. Protein sequence: CASSLAGQGADEQYF.

This clone was recorded a few times. The chain joins TRBV5-5 to TRBJ1-5; D not certain. The CDR3 covers 15 residues. Trimming took off 0 bases at V and 0 bases at J, with 7 bases between the two ends. Germline V gives CDR1 SGHKS, CDR2 YYEKEE (reference sequence). For the CDR3, the DNA is TGTGCCAGCAGCTTGGTTAGCGATAGCAATCAGCCCCAGCATTTT. Translation: CASSLVSDSNQPQHF.

The chain couples TRBV28 to TRBJ2-1; 7 bases are a match to TRBD2. J gave up 2 bases and V 7 bases, and 8 bases lay outside the gene matches. There are 15 residues in the CDR3. Looked up from germline, CDR1 is MDHEN and CDR2 is SYDVKM. The CDR3 reads CASTLGGGTYNEQFF. CDR3 bases: TGTGCCAGCACCCTCGGGGGAGGGACCTACAATGAGCAGTTCTTC.

This clone was observed once. The chain employs TRBV4-3 and TRBJ2-3; TRBD2 agrees at 8 bases. Germline CDR1 is LGHNA and CDR2 is YSLEER. This CDR3 is 15 amino acids long. J gave up 3 bases and V 1 base, and 3 bases lay outside the gene matches. The CDR3 protein is CASSQGASGTDTQYF. The CDR3 bases are TGCGCCAGCAGCCAAGGGGCTAGCGGGACAGATACGCAGTATTTT.

The count of this clone is one. The CDR3 region is CAWSSVQGGTPLHF. CDR3 DNA sequence: TGTGCCTGGAGTTCCGTACAGGGAGGGACACCCCTCCACTTT. The chain combines TRBV30 with TRBJ1-6, with D tentatively TRBD1 (6 bases). Between the trimmed V and J ends, which lost 2 bases and 11 bases, there was a span of 16 bases. The CDR3 spans 14 residues. Germline V gene lookup returns CDR1 GTSNPN and CDR2 SVGIG (reference sequence).

The chain joins TRBV4-3 to TRBJ1-4; D uncertain. Germline V gene sequence: CDR1 LGHNA, CDR2 YSLEER. Trimming removed 2 bases from V and 4 bases from J, with 17 bases in between. The CDR3 has 17 residues. CDR3 bases: TGCGCCAGCAGCCAACCTACCGGAGGGCGGCTTAATGAAAAACTGTTTTTT. This codes for CASSQPTGGRLNEKLFF.

The V gene is TRBV6-2 or TRBV6-3, the J gene TRBJ1-2; D is perhaps TRBD1 (6 bases). Germline CDR1 is MNHEY and CDR2 is SVGEGT. CDR3 size: 16 residues. V dropped 0 bases and J dropped 0 bases, with 11 bases sitting between them. CDR3 coding DNA: TGTGCCAGCAGTTACTCGGGGGACACCTCTAACTATGGCTACACCTTC. Its translation: CASSYSGDTSNYGYTF.

The table lists this clone with a count of one. The V gene is TRBV20-1, the J gene TRBJ2-1, with TRBD2 matching over 7 bases. This CDR3 region has 11 residues. With V trimmed by 1 base and J by 9 bases, 0 bases remained unmatched. Germline V lookup: CDR1 DFQATT, CDR2 SNEGSKA (reference sequence). The CDR3 DNA is TGCAGTGCTAGAGGGGGGGGTGAGCAGTTCTTC. Its protein product is CSARGGGEQFF.

V is TRBV27 and J is TRBJ1-5; the match to TRBD1 covers 9 bases. The germline gives CDR1 MNHEY, CDR2 SMNVEV (reference sequence). This CDR3 has 15 amino acids. V shed 3 bases, J shed 5 bases, and the junction held 5 bases outside the gene matches. The CDR3 reads CASSFLRDRDQPQHF. In nucleotides, the CDR3 is TGTGCCAGCAGTTTCCTCCGGGACAGGGATCAGCCCCAGCATTTT.

The chain is built from TRBV5-1 and TRBJ2-7; 10 bases map to TRBD2. The V gene's germline CDR1 is SGHRS and CDR2 YFSETQ. Trimming took 7 bases from V and 4 from J; bases not matched to a gene: 2. CDR3 length equals 12 residues. The CDR3 region is CASGTSEYEQYF. The DNA of the CDR3 is TGCGCCAGCGGGACTAGCGAGTACGAGCAGTACTTC.